One and the same sample provided the 32 T cell receptor beta chains below, sequenced in a study of CD8+CD57+ T cells in acquired aplastic anemia (dated by TCRdb to 2017 to 2018). The sample was run on an Illumina HiSeq 2000. Genomic DNA was used as template for profiling of TCR beta VDJ combinations and CDR3 sequences. Clones were called with MiXCR by TCRdb after fastp trimmed the public reads at Q25, and only in-frame beta chains were retained. Every distinct CDR3 protein forms one entry, paired with its most common genes and DNA. A total of 150,000 to 200,000 distinct CDR3 sequences appear in this sample, just under 65% of them only once. 45% to 55% of the sample goes to the ten largest clones. The sequencing sample was made of sorted CD4+, CD8+, or CD8+CD57+ T cells (not recorded which) from PBMCs. These receptors originate from a human donor in good health.

This clonotype was picked up a small number of times. The CDR3 loop reads CASSESMVLGVAYNEQFF. The CDR3 nucleotides are TGCGCCAGCAGTGAGTCGATGGTACTAGGGGTTGCCTACAATGAGCAGTTCTTC. V usage is TRBV10-2 and J usage is TRBJ2-1; either TRBD1 or TRBD2 may fit D (5 bases each). The V end was cut by 0 bases, the J end by 2 bases, with 17 bases between. CDR1 is WSHSY, CDR2 SAAADI, per germline. This CDR3 comprises 18 residues.

This clonotype came up once. The rearrangement joins TRBV5-8 to TRBJ1-1, with D unclear. Germline CDR1 is SGHTS and CDR2 is YDEGEE. V lost 2 bases and J lost 3, with 8 bases in between. This CDR3 contains 13 residues. The CDR3 region is CASSFYTDTEAFF. The CDR3 nucleotides read TGTGCCAGCAGCTTCTATACGGACACTGAAGCTTTCTTT. Supplemented by reference TRBV5-8 and TRBJ1-1, the full variable domain reads EAGVTQSPTHLIKTRGQQATLRCSPISGHTSVYWYQQALGLGLQFLLWYDEGEERNRGNFPPRFSGRQFPNYSSELNVNALELEDSALYLCASSFYTDTEAFFGQGTRLTVV.

This chain uses TRBV10-3 with TRBJ1-5; 9 bases align to TRBD1. This CDR3 comprises 15 residues. In germline, CDR1 is ENHRY, CDR2 SYGVKD. Trimming removed 5 bases from V and 5 bases from J; junction bases left unmatched: 7. The CDR3 region is CAISPGQGRDQPQHF. The CDR3, as DNA: TGTGCCATCAGTCCCGGACAGGGGCGGGATCAGCCCCAGCATTTT.

This chain connects TRBV25-1 to TRBJ1-2; 8 bases fit TRBD1. V was pared by 4 bases and J by 3 bases, with 10 bases of the junction left unmatched. CDR1 and CDR2 from the germline V gene are MGHDK and SYGVNS. The CDR3 extends over 16 amino acids. CDR3 loop: CASSAIDRGSDYGYTF. The CDR3 DNA reads TGTGCCAGCAGTGCCATAGACAGGGGATCGGACTATGGCTACACCTTC.

V is TRBV7-2 and J is TRBJ1-1; the D gene is possibly TRBD1 (5 bases). The CDR3 runs 17 residues. V shed 3 bases and J shed 1 base, with 18 bases lying between them. The germline V gene has CDR1 SGHTA and CDR2 FQGNSA. Here the CDR3 reads CASSLLSGTISNTEAFF. The DNA for the CDR3 is TGTGCCAGCAGCTTGTTGTCAGGGACCATCTCGAACACTGAAGCTTTCTTT.

The rearrangement uses TRBV29-1 and TRBJ1-2; D call uncertain. Trimming shortened V by 2 bases and J by 2 bases, and 9 bases separated the two germline ends. The germline V gene encodes CDR1 SQVTM and CDR2 ANQGSEA. This CDR3 spans 13 amino acids. CDR3 bases: TGCAGCGTTGAACAGGTTATCAACTATGGCTACACCTTC. It codes for CSVEQVINYGYTF.

With regard to this clonotype: A junction boundary mismatches the germline segment, possibly from a read error. This sequence joins TRBV5-1 and TRBJ2-7; 8 positions agree with TRBD1. This CDR3 has 14 residues. Per germline, CDR1 SGHRS and CDR2 YFSETQ. CDR3 DNA sequence: TGTGCCAGCAGCGACGGGACAGGCTTGGGAGAGCAGTACTTC. Encoded protein: CASSDGTGLGEQYF.

The genes are TRBV11-2 and TRBJ2-5; D possibly uses TRBD1 or TRBD2 (6 bases each). Deletions cut 7 bases from V and 3 bases from J, with 15 bases between. CDR1 SGHAT and CDR2 FQNNGV come from the germline V gene. The CDR3 contains 14 residues. The CDR3 DNA is TGTGCCAGCAAGTCACGGGGGCCGGAAGAGACCCAGTACTTC. Its translation: CASKSRGPEETQYF.

This sequence joins TRBV20-1 and TRBJ1-1; 7 bases agree with TRBD1. This CDR3 has 14 residues. After removal of 3 bases from V and 0 bases from J, the junction contained 4 bases not matched to a gene. Per germline, CDR1 DFQATT and CDR2 SNEGSKA (reference sequence). Written as DNA, the CDR3 is TGCAGTGCTAGGGACAGGAGGATGAACACTGAAGCTTTCTTT. Protein sequence: CSARDRRMNTEAFF.

V usage is TRBV5-5 and J usage is TRBJ2-7; D remains unclear. The V end was cut by 1 base, the J end by 2 bases, with 10 bases between. The CDR3 totals 14 residues. The germline gives CDR1 SGHKS, CDR2 YYEKEE (reference sequence). CDR3 sequence reads: CASSLWKGPYEQYF. The CDR3 DNA follows: TGTGCCAGCAGCTTGTGGAAGGGTCCCTACGAGCAGTACTTC.

The CDR3 nucleotides are TGCAGCGTTGATGACGACATGATGAACACTGAAGCTTTCTTT. Protein product: CSVDDDMMNTEAFF. The chain has TRBV29-1 and TRBJ1-1; D is ambiguous. The germline V gene encodes CDR1 SQVTM and CDR2 ANQGSEA. Between the trimmed V and J ends, which lost 3 bases and 0 bases, there was a span of 11 bases. The CDR3 runs 14 residues. Filled out from reference TRBV29-1 and TRBJ1-1, the complete variable domain reads SAVISQKPSRDICQRGTSLTIQCQVDSQVTMMFWYRQQPGQSLTLIATANQGSEATYESGFVIDKFPISRPNLTFSTLTVSNMSPEDSSIYLCSVDDDMMNTEAFFGQGTRLTVV.

This clonotype was found many times. The chain is built from TRBV5-1 and TRBJ2-5; tentatively, D is TRBD1 (5 bases). Germline V CDR1 and CDR2: SGHRS, YFSETQ. The V end was cut by 0 bases, the J end by 5 bases, with 8 bases between. The CDR3 totals 13 residues. The CDR3 DNA reads as TGCGCCAGCAGCTTGGCAGGGTGGGAGACCCAGTACTTC. It yields the protein CASSLAGWETQYF.

The chain joins TRBV24-1 to TRBJ2-7; D gene uncertain. V gave up 3 bases and J gave up 6 bases, with 17 bases separating them. Germline-derived CDR1 and CDR2 are KGHDR and SFDVKD. The CDR3 loop spans 15 amino acids. CDR3 nucleotides: TGTGCCACCAGTGATGCCGGCGCGACCGGGCGCGAGCAGTACTTC. It yields the protein CATSDAGATGREQYF.

This sequence joins TRBV19 and TRBJ1-1, with D perhaps matching TRBD1 (6 bases). Germline V gives CDR1 LNHDA, CDR2 SQIVND (reference sequence). Trimming took 6 bases from V and 0 from J, leaving 14 bases between them. The CDR3 sequence is 15 residues long. The CDR3 region has the DNA TGTGCCAGTAGCCGGTTGGACAGTCTGAACACTGAAGCTTTCTTT. Translation: CASSRLDSLNTEAFF.

The chain carries TRBV29-1 and TRBJ2-1; 11 bases line up with TRBD1. CDR3 length equals 14 residues. V trimming: 7 bases; J trimming: 5 bases; junction bases outside the gene matches: 7. Germline values: CDR1 SQVTM, CDR2 ANQGSEA. CDR3 protein: CSARDRGWDNEQFF. In DNA, the CDR3 is TGCAGCGCCCGGGACAGGGGGTGGGACAATGAGCAGTTCTTC.

The chain combines TRBV7-8 with TRBJ1-1; D perhaps matches TRBD1 (5 bases). CDR1 and CDR2 (germline): SGHVS, FQNEAQ. The V gene lost 0 bases and the J gene lost 11 bases, with 16 bases spanning the gap. The CDR3 is 14 residues long. The CDR3 DNA reads as TGTGCCAGCAGCTTAGCGGCTGACAGAAGGTTGGCTTTCTTT. This translates into CASSLAADRRLAFF.

This clonotype has more than one count but fewer than ten. This may come from a read error, since a much larger clone is one base off. The CDR3 region has the DNA TGTGCCAGCGGCGGAATCAGGGACTACGAGCAGTACTTC. Its protein is CASGGIRDYEQYF. This chain joins TRBV7-8 and TRBJ2-7, with D possibly matching TRBD1 (5 bases). Trimming took 8 bases from V and 3 from J, leaving 14 bases between them. CDR1 is SGHVS, CDR2 FQNEAQ, per germline. The length of the CDR3 is 13 residues.

Regarding this clonotype: Likely a read error: the CDR3 ends without its conserved phenylalanine or tryptophan. The genes are TRBV24-1 and TRBJ1-5; no clear D. The CDR3 has 16 residues. Trimming left V 4 bases short and J 5 bases short, with 17 bases between. From germline, CDR1 is KGHDR and CDR2 SFDVKD. As DNA, the CDR3 is TGTGCCACCAGTGACTCGAAGACGGGTGGTTATCAGCCCCAGCATTCT. This encodes CATSDSKTGGYQPQHS.

This clonotype was counted ten times or more. The J gene is TRBJ2-3, the V gene TRBV29-1, with a possible D match to TRBD2 (7 bases). V was cut by 6 bases and J by 2 bases, with 24 bases left in between. Germline CDR1 and CDR2: SQVTM and ANQGSEA. This CDR3 has 17 amino acids. DNA of the CDR3: TGCAGCGTGGATACCTGGGAGGGGGGTGGGTCCACAGATACGCAGTATTTT. It codes for CSVDTWEGGGSTDTQYF.

This clonotype occurred many times. The V call is TRBV6-5, the J call TRBJ2-7, with D hard to call. This CDR3 is 11 amino acids long. CDR1 MNHEY and CDR2 SVGAGI come from the germline V gene. The germline V and J ends were trimmed by 6 bases and 0 bases, with 3 bases remaining between them. The CDR3 here is CASRSSYEQYF. CDR3 sequence (DNA): TGTGCCAGCAGGAGCTCCTACGAGCAGTACTTC.

V and J are TRBV20-1 and TRBJ2-7, with 11 bases that match TRBD1. This CDR3 has 14 residues. In germline, CDR1 is DFQATT, CDR2 SNEGSKA (reference sequence). After removal of 3 bases from V and 5 bases from J, the junction contained 6 bases not matched to a gene. CDR3 DNA: TGCAGTGCTAGTTCTTGGACAGGGGGCAACGAGCAGTACTTC. Protein product: CSASSWTGGNEQYF.

This clonotype came up many times. The chain is built from TRBV4-1 and TRBJ2-7; 9 bases line up with TRBD1. Per germline, CDR1 MGHRA and CDR2 YSYEKL. The CDR3 runs to 15 residues. V lost 3 bases to trimming and J lost 3 bases; unmatched junction nucleotides: 6. The CDR3 sequence is CASSQAPGQGYEQYF. Here the CDR3 DNA reads TGCGCCAGCAGCCAGGCCCCGGGACAGGGCTACGAGCAGTACTTC.

This clonotype was seen a few times. A junction boundary mismatches the germline segment, possibly from a read error. The gene calls are TRBV13 and TRBJ2-7, with 13 bases lining up with TRBD2. CDR1 is PRHDT and CDR2 is FYEKMQ in the germline V gene (reference sequence). The CDR3 totals 15 residues. The CDR3: CASSEGLAGSCEQYF. CDR3 nucleotide sequence: TGTGCCAGCAGCGAGGGACTAGCGGGGTCCTGCGAGCAGTACTTC.

This clonotype was detected only once. The chain carries TRBV20-1 and TRBJ2-1; 10 positions agree with TRBD2. The V and J ends lost 1 base and 5 bases, in that order; junction bases with no gene match: 2. The CDR3 loop spans 14 amino acids. CDR1 is DFQATT, CDR2 SNEGSKA, per germline (reference sequence). As DNA, the CDR3 is TGCAGTGCTAGAGCCGGGACTAGCGACAATGAGCAGTTCTTC. Translating it yields CSARAGTSDNEQFF.

This chain joins TRBV25-1 and TRBJ2-5; maybe TRBD2 (6 bases). The end of the DNA aligns better with TRBJ2-7, so the J call may be wrong. The CDR3 consists of 16 residues. Germline CDR1 reads MGHDK; CDR2 reads SYGVNS. The CDR3 DNA reads as TGTGCCAGCAGTGAATTGGGGGGTCTTAGCTCCTACGAGCAGTACTTC. It is translated as CASSELGGLSSYEQYF.

CDR3 DNA sequence: TGTGCTCCCGGGAAAGGGCCCTACGAGCAGTACTTC. Protein sequence: CAPGKGPYEQYF. This chain links TRBV10-3 with TRBJ2-7, with D perhaps matching TRBD2 (5 bases). Per the germline V gene, CDR1 is ENHRY and CDR2 is SYGVKD. There are 12 residues in the CDR3.

The chain carries TRBV27 and TRBJ2-5; D is possibly TRBD2 (5 bases). This CDR3 comprises 15 residues. The germline gives CDR1 MNHEY, CDR2 SMNVEV (reference sequence). Trimming pared 3 bases from V and 5 bases from J, leaving 16 bases between. CDR3 region: CASSLFTEGGETQYF. The CDR3 DNA reads as TGTGCCAGCAGTTTGTTTACAGAGGGCGGGGAGACCCAGTACTTC.

A few counts support this clonotype. The rearrangement uses TRBV15 and TRBJ2-1; perhaps TRBD2 as D (5 bases). There are 13 residues in the CDR3. From germline, CDR1 is LNHNV and CDR2 YYDKDF (reference sequence). V lost 0 bases and J 7 bases, leaving 7 bases between the germline ends. This CDR3 reads CATSRDRRNEQFF. Written as DNA, the CDR3 is TGTGCCACCAGCAGAGATCGGAGGAATGAGCAGTTCTTC.

The CDR3 DNA sequence: TGTGCCACCAGCAGAGATCGGGCGGGAGGACGCGAGCAGTACTTC. It yields the protein CATSRDRAGGREQYF. The gene calls are TRBV15 and TRBJ2-7, with 8 bases lining up with TRBD2. CDR1 and CDR2 from the germline V gene are LNHNV and YYDKDF (reference sequence). Losses at the gene ends were 0 bases for V and 6 bases for J; bases not matched to a gene: 7. This CDR3 has 15 amino acids.

The J gene is TRBJ1-4, the V gene TRBV5-6, with D perhaps matching TRBD1 (6 bases). In germline, CDR1 is SGHDT, CDR2 YYEEEE. This CDR3 contains 17 residues. Trimming took off 4 bases at V and 6 bases at J, with 22 bases between the two ends. The CDR3 coding sequence is TGTGCCAGCAGCCTCAACGCGTGGGGGCGTGAGTATGAAAAACTGTTTTTT. Translated, it gives CASSLNAWGREYEKLFF.

V and J are TRBV7-9 and TRBJ2-7, with D perhaps given as TRBD1 or TRBD2 (5 bases each). This CDR3 spans 13 amino acids. With 5 bases removed from V and 7 bases from J, the gap between germline ends came to 15 bases. Germline CDR1 reads SEHNR; CDR2 reads FQNEAQ (reference sequence). This CDR3 reads CASSTTDEGEQYF. The CDR3 DNA is TGTGCCAGCAGCACAACCGACGAGGGGGAGCAGTACTTC.

The chain couples TRBV20-1 to TRBJ2-7; TRBD2 matches at 14 bases. V lost 5 bases, J lost 6 bases, and 3 bases stayed unmatched. CDR3 length equals 13 residues. Germline-derived CDR1 and CDR2 are DFQATT and SNEGSKA (reference sequence). The CDR3, as DNA: TGCAGTGCTGGGACTAGCGGGAGTTGCGAGCAGTACTTC. This sequence encodes CSAGTSGSCEQYF.